What follows are 32 T cell receptor beta chains derived from one specimen sequenced in a study of CD8 T cells in Susac syndrome. Random hexamers were used to reverse transcribe about 0.45 to 1 ug of RNA. Each CDR3 protein gets one entry after TCRdb re-called the immunoSEQ multiplex PCR reads with MiXCR. The sample shows 160,000 or so distinct CDR3 sequences, roughly 94% of them seen only once. The sample taken for sequencing was CD4+ T cells from PBMCs. These receptor sequences come from a human donor with Susac syndrome.

The genes are TRBV20-1 and TRBJ1-4; D gene unclear. From germline, CDR1 is DFQATT and CDR2 SNEGSKA (reference sequence). This CDR3 has 11 amino acids. V gave up 5 bases and J gave up 8 bases, with 9 bases separating them. Here the CDR3 DNA reads TGCAGTGCTTTTGGAGGGGAAAAACTGTTTTTT. Its protein product is CSAFGGEKLFF.

The genes are TRBV7-3 and TRBJ2-3; 10 bases align to TRBD2. V shed 1 base, J shed 6 bases, and the junction held 4 bases outside the gene matches. The germline CDR1 and CDR2 sequences are SGHTA and FQGTGA. This CDR3 is 15 amino acids long. CDR3 amino acids: CASSLNPAGGDTQYF. The CDR3 DNA is TGTGCCAGCAGCTTAAATCCAGCGGGGGGGGATACGCAGTATTTT.

The V gene is TRBV30, the J gene TRBJ1-1; D not resolved. Germline V gene data show CDR1 as GTSNPN and CDR2 as SVGIG (reference sequence). V lost 4 bases, J lost 5 bases, and 20 bases lay in between. The CDR3 consists of 15 residues. CDR3 sequence reads: CAWTLGAPRRTEAFF. Here the CDR3 DNA reads TGTGCCTGGACCCTTGGCGCCCCTCGACGGACTGAAGCTTTCTTT.

This chain joins TRBV5-8 and TRBJ2-5, with 10 bases fitting TRBD2. Germline trimming cut 4 bases from V and 5 bases from J; bases unmatched to any gene: 8. There are 15 residues in the CDR3. CDR1 and CDR2 from the germline V gene are SGHTS and YDEGEE. The CDR3 coding sequence is TGTGCCAGCAGCCTCGCGCTAGCGGGGGCGGAGACCCAGTACTTC. Translated: CASSLALAGAETQYF.

The CDR3 region has the DNA TGCAGTGCTAGAGCTAGCGGGGGGGAGACCCAGTACTTC. This encodes CSARASGGETQYF. V gene TRBV20-1 combines with J gene TRBJ2-5; 11 bases align to TRBD2. V was pared by 1 base and J by 5 bases, with 0 bases of the junction left unmatched. Germline assignment: CDR1 DFQATT and CDR2 SNEGSKA (reference sequence). The CDR3 is 13 amino acids.

This rearrangement joins TRBV4-3 to TRBJ1-1, with TRBD1 matching 7 bases. Germline lookup yields CDR1 LGHNA and CDR2 YSLEER. The J segment lost 1 base and the V segment lost 4 bases, leaving 6 bases of the junction unmatched. The CDR3 runs to 15 residues. CDR3 loop: CASSRRRTGNTEAFF. Written as DNA, the CDR3 is TGCGCCAGCAGCCGCCGACGGACAGGGAACACTGAAGCTTTCTTT.

The chain recombines TRBV12-3 or TRBV12-4 with TRBJ1-5; 8 nucleotides line up with TRBD1. The CDR3 length is 14 residues. The V gene end was trimmed by 6 bases and the J gene end by 4 bases; junction bases not matched to a gene: 5. CDR3 loop: CASRAQGDNQPQHF. CDR3 sequence (DNA): TGTGCCAGCAGGGCACAGGGGGATAATCAGCCCCAGCATTTT.

The rearrangement joins TRBV2 to TRBJ2-6, with a possible D match to TRBD1 (5 bases). Deletions cut 0 bases from V and 4 bases from J, with 7 bases between. The CDR3 runs to 15 residues. Germline V lookup: CDR1 SNHLY, CDR2 FYNNEI. The CDR3 region is CASSEAGAGANVLTF. The CDR3 DNA reads TGTGCCAGCAGTGAAGCTGGGGCGGGGGCCAACGTCCTGACTTTC.

V is TRBV10-3 and J is TRBJ1-6; D may be TRBD1 (6 bases). V was shortened by 3 bases and J by 5 bases, with 8 bases between the two germline ends. CDR1 and CDR2 (germline): ENHRY, SYGVKD. This CDR3 has 14 amino acids. This CDR3 is CAISDRQDNSPLHF. DNA for the CDR3: TGTGCCATCAGTGATCGACAGGATAATTCACCCCTCCACTTT.

The genes are TRBV9 and TRBJ2-7; 12 bases match TRBD1. Per the germline V gene, CDR1 is SGDLS and CDR2 is YYNGEE. Trimming removed 0 bases from V and 3 bases from J; junction bases left unmatched: 4. The CDR3 extends over 16 amino acids. The CDR3 region is CASSVGGTGGFYEQYF. CDR3 in DNA: TGTGCCAGCAGCGTAGGCGGGACAGGGGGCTTCTACGAGCAGTACTTC.

The CDR3 DNA reads as TGTGCCAGCAGTTACTTGGGACAGGGAAGCTCTGGGGCCAACGTCCTGACTTTC. This encodes CASSYLGQGSSGANVLTF. This chain connects TRBV6-2 or TRBV6-3 to TRBJ2-6; 9 positions agree with TRBD1. The CDR3 sequence is 18 residues long. Losses at the gene ends were 1 base for V and 0 bases for J; bases not matched to a gene: 4. Germline loops: CDR1 MNHEY, CDR2 SVGEGT.

The count of this clonotype is one. V is TRBV5-4 and J is TRBJ2-1; D might be TRBD2 (7 bases). The CDR3 extends over 16 amino acids. Germline CDR1 reads SGHNT; CDR2 reads YYREEE (reference sequence). The V gene lost 3 bases and the J gene lost 5 bases, with 18 bases spanning the gap. CDR3 in DNA: TGTGCCAGCAGCTCCCCCACGGGGGGCCCCCACAATGAGCAGTTCTTC. Protein product: CASSSPTGGPHNEQFF.

This clonotype was found many times. The junction departs from germline at one end; a sequencing error may be responsible. The chain has TRBV12-3 or TRBV12-4 and TRBJ2-5, with D maybe TRBD2 (6 bases). The CDR3 totals 12 residues. As DNA, the CDR3 is TGTGCTAGCAGCTTACGGGGGGAGACCCAGTACTTC. It is translated as CASSLRGETQYF.

This chain links TRBV3-1 with TRBJ1-1; D is uncertain. Germline V CDR1 and CDR2: LGHDT, YNNKEL (reference sequence). The ends were cut back, 0 bases at V and 6 bases at J, with 5 bases in the middle. The length of the CDR3 is 12 residues. The CDR3 here is CASSQDIAEAFF. The DNA of the CDR3 is TGTGCCAGCAGCCAAGATATTGCTGAAGCTTTCTTT.

This chain uses TRBV5-1 with TRBJ2-5, with D perhaps TRBD2 (5 bases). The CDR3 has 15 amino acids. Germline CDR1 SGHRS, CDR2 YFSETQ. Trimming took off 1 base at V and 1 base at J, with 11 bases between the two ends. This CDR3 reads CASSLFPGTQETQYF. The DNA of the CDR3 is TGCGCCAGCAGCTTGTTTCCGGGAACCCAAGAGACCCAGTACTTC.

This chain uses TRBV21-1 with TRBJ2-4. TRBV21-1 has pseudogene status. The CDR3 has 14 residues. The CDR3 loop is CASSMGLAKNIQYF. The CDR3 region has the DNA TGTGCCAGCAGCATGGGGCTAGCCAAAAACATTCAGTACTTC.

The chain joins TRBV7-8 to TRBJ1-5; D unclear. Germline CDR1 is SGHVS and CDR2 is FQNEAQ. The CDR3 is 13 residues long. Trimming removed 0 bases at V and 6 bases at J, with 6 bases between. The CDR3 reads CASSLAESQPQHF. CDR3 sequence (DNA): TGTGCCAGCAGCTTAGCTGAAAGTCAGCCCCAGCATTTT.

The rearrangement joins TRBV20-1 to TRBJ2-3; TRBD1 is a possible D gene (6 bases). Trimming took 3 bases from V and 3 from J, leaving 16 bases between them. There are 15 residues in the CDR3. Germline assignment: CDR1 DFQATT and CDR2 SNEGSKA (reference sequence). For the CDR3, the DNA is TGCAGTGCTAGCACCCCAGGGGATTATACAGATACGCAGTATTTT. Translated, it gives CSASTPGDYTDTQYF.

This clonotype has a single count. V is TRBV5-1 and J is TRBJ2-2; TRBD1 matches 9 bases. The CDR3 sequence is 16 residues long. The germline V gene has CDR1 SGHRS and CDR2 YFSETQ. V dropped 4 bases and J dropped 1; count of bases not matched to a gene: 5. DNA for the CDR3: TGCGCCAGCAGCGCCGGGACAGGGATGAACACCGGGGAGCTGTTTTTT. Translating it yields CASSAGTGMNTGELFF.

This chain connects TRBV12-3 or TRBV12-4 to TRBJ1-2; TRBD1 might be the D (6 bases). V lost 11 bases and J lost 7, with 20 bases in between. CDR3 length: 13 amino acids. The CDR3 here is CALRTEEQGGYTF. CDR3 DNA sequence: TGTGCCTTACGAACCGAGGAACAGGGTGGCTACACCTTC.

This clonotype was recorded only once. V usage is TRBV14 and J usage is TRBJ2-2, with D perhaps given as TRBD1 or TRBD2 (6 bases each). Germline V gene sequence: CDR1 SGHDN, CDR2 FVKESK. The V gene lost 1 base and the J gene lost 5 bases, with 14 bases spanning the gap. The CDR3 has 16 amino acids. The CDR3 region has the DNA TGTGCCAGCAGCCAAGTCTTGGGGGGCGCGACCGGGGAGCTGTTTTTT. It is translated as CASSQVLGGATGELFF.

CDR3 sequence reads: CASSQADGGEQFF. CDR3 coding DNA: TGTGCCAGCAGCCAAGCGGACGGGGGAGAGCAGTTCTTC. The chain is built from TRBV4-2 and TRBJ2-1; D is perhaps TRBD2 (6 bases). This CDR3 has 13 amino acids. Trimming shortened V by 1 base and J by 10 bases, and 11 bases separated the two germline ends. CDR1 and CDR2 from the germline V gene are LGHNA and YNFKEQ.

This clonotype appeared a single time. The genes are TRBV18 and TRBJ1-4; 7 nucleotides agree with TRBD1. The CDR3 loop spans 13 amino acids. The germline V gene has CDR1 KGHSH and CDR2 LQKENI. V gave up 6 bases and J gave up 7 bases; unmatched junction bases: 5. The CDR3 DNA is TGTGCCAGCTCCCAGGGACAGAGTGAAAAACTGTTTTTT. Amino acids: CASSQGQSEKLFF.

Only one count was recorded for this clonotype. V is TRBV12-3 or TRBV12-4 and J is TRBJ2-7; no definite D call. This CDR3 is 15 amino acids long. V dropped 3 bases and J dropped 0 bases, with 12 bases sitting between them. The CDR3 sequence is CASSLELELSYEQYF. CDR3 nucleotide sequence: TGTGCCAGCAGTTTGGAGCTCGAACTCTCCTACGAGCAGTACTTC.

This chain uses TRBV5-1 with TRBJ1-6; D ambiguous. The CDR3 spans 12 residues. V dropped 2 bases and J dropped 14 bases, with 11 bases sitting between them. Germline loops: CDR1 SGHRS, CDR2 YFSETQ. The CDR3 DNA reads TGCGCCAGCAGCTTAAAGGGCCGGTCCCTCCACTTT. Translation gives CASSLKGRSLHF.

The chain recombines TRBV25-1 with TRBJ1-6; 7 bases fit TRBD1. The CDR3 extends over 15 amino acids. Germline V gene lookup returns CDR1 MGHDK and CDR2 SYGVNS. V was clipped by 2 bases and J by 4 bases; unmatched bases: 2. CDR3: CASSEGQVYNSPLHF. The CDR3 DNA reads TGTGCCAGCAGTGAAGGACAGGTGTATAATTCACCCCTCCACTTT.

The rearrangement joins TRBV30 to TRBJ2-5; 13 bases map to TRBD2. The CDR3 loop spans 15 amino acids. The V and J ends lost 5 bases and 4 bases, in that order; junction bases with no gene match: 7. The germline V gene has CDR1 GTSNPN and CDR2 SVGIG (reference sequence). The DNA of the CDR3 is TGTGCCTGGGGACTAGCGGGGGCCTCGGGAGAGACCCAGTACTTC. Its translation: CAWGLAGASGETQYF.

The chain combines TRBV7-2 with TRBJ2-5; the match to TRBD2 covers 12 bases. The CDR3 loop spans 17 amino acids. In germline, CDR1 is SGHTA, CDR2 FQGNSA. With V trimmed by 0 bases and J by 1 base, 3 bases remained unmatched. The chain's CDR3 is CASSLALTSGGQETQYF. The CDR3 DNA reads as TGTGCCAGCAGCTTAGCGCTGACTAGCGGGGGCCAAGAGACCCAGTACTTC.

V usage is TRBV6-1 and J usage is TRBJ1-2; D is unresolved. CDR1 and CDR2 (germline): MNHNS, SASEGT. The length of the CDR3 is 16 residues. The V gene lost 6 bases and the J gene lost 0 bases, with 17 bases spanning the gap. CDR3 DNA: TGTGCCAGCAGGTCCAGGTCTTGGCTCCCTAACTATGGCTACACCTTC. This gives the protein CASRSRSWLPNYGYTF.

The V gene is TRBV9, the J gene TRBJ2-1, with TRBD1 matching over 8 bases. CDR1 SGDLS and CDR2 YYNGEE come from the germline V gene. The ends lost 0 bases at V and 2 bases at J; junction bases unmatched: 1. This CDR3 is built from 15 residues. The CDR3 DNA is TGTGCCAGCAGCGTAGGGACAGGGACCTACAATGAGCAGTTCTTC. Protein: CASSVGTGTYNEQFF.

The genes are TRBV5-1 and TRBJ1-1, with D perhaps matching TRBD1 (6 bases). CDR3 length: 14 amino acids. Germline V gene data show CDR1 as SGHRS and CDR2 as YFSETQ. V was shortened by 4 bases and J by 7 bases, with 17 bases between the two germline ends. The CDR3 here is CASSRGGGPVEAFF. The CDR3 DNA follows: TGCGCCAGCAGCCGTGGGGGGGGGCCAGTTGAAGCTTTCTTT.

J is TRBJ2-7 and V is TRBV5-4; D might be TRBD1 (6 bases). The length of the CDR3 is 14 residues. Per germline, CDR1 SGHNT and CDR2 YYREEE (reference sequence). The V gene lost 0 bases and the J gene lost 5 bases, with 12 bases spanning the gap. CDR3 sequence (DNA): TGTGCCAGCAGCTTGGACAGGGTAGACAACGAGCAGTACTTC. Its protein is CASSLDRVDNEQYF.